This T cell receptor (beta chain) was obtained from a study of blood T cell repertoires in COVID-19 (dated by TCRdb to 2018 to 2021). Looking at the study overall: Samples covering the acute and convalescent phases of COVID-19 were provided by collaborators in the United States, Italy and Spain. The samples were drawn from the first 160 participants of the ongoing ImmuneRACE study and from under 1,500 subjects provided by 6 global collaborators. HLA class I and class II types, where available, came from metadata supplied by the sample provider rather than from assay-based typing. The dataset comprised deeply sampled blood TCRbeta repertoires from subjects exposed to, actively infected with, or recovered from COVID-19. The material from the prospective study consisted of cDNA or gDNA derived from T cells, B-cell-depleted T cells, or PBMCs. A de-identified subject ID, COVID-19 status, age in years and sex were almost always included in the sample metadata. A freely available public database, intended as a resource for researchers studying the immune response to SARS-CoV-2, is where the repertoires were released. General findings and caveats noted by the study authors: The amount of clinical and demographic metadata varied by source and participant and was provided uncurated.

Note on this clone: What this receptor recognizes is not known. Base qualities are not recorded, but no much larger clone differs from it by a single base.

At one collaborating source in Seattle, patients were enrolled during active infection and were followed longitudinally through the course of disease. Whole blood was collected in K2EDTA tubes by collaborating institutions according to the institutions' own protocols. For TCRbeta analysis, collaborators shipped samples as frozen whole blood, isolated PBMCs, or DNA extracted from either of those sample types. The immunoSEQ Assay, a bias-controlled multiplex PCR, was used to amplify TCRbeta CDR3 regions from genomic DNA. On the study's bioinformatics: The number of nucleated cells in each sample was estimated from the amplification of reference gene primers within the assay. To quantify the absolute abundance of each unique TCRbeta CDR3 rearrangement, sequence reads were collapsed and filtered. For each sample, productive Simpson clonality was calculated as the square root of Simpson's diversity index across productive rearrangements. Not all clones reach the TCRdb copy of this immuneACCESS table, which keeps in-frame sequences only. Checked studies attribute under half of the gap to unresolved V genes and leave the rest unexplained. D and trimming were read from the DNA, whereas the V and J calls and clone size are those reported in that table. The sample table contains around 250,000 clones; only one count was recorded for roughly 88% of them. Clones ranked in the top ten supply around 9.6% of the sample.

This sequence originates from a woman aged 70-85 years with COVID-19, enrolled during active disease. The material sequenced was peripheral blood.

This receptor carries the CDR3 CAVGWGRVGSPLHF. The bases are TGTGCCGTCGGTTGGGGGCGCGTAGGTTCACCCCTCCACTTT. Recombination linked TRBV28 to TRBJ1-6, and perhaps TRBD1 as D gene, on 6 matching bases. V was cut back by 11 bases and J by 9 bases, leaving a gap of 20 bases between them. Spanning cysteine to phenylalanine, the CDR3 consists of 14 amino acids. The sequence is cut down to CDR3 DNA, 42 bases in frame from base 1. CDR1 MDHEN and CDR2 SYDVKM were looked up in the germline V gene.